Each of the 15 T cell receptor beta chains below was sequenced from the same sample in a study of tumor-infiltrating lymphocytes in oesophageal squamous cell carcinoma. Via MiXCR, TCRdb re-called the PCR reads, giving one row per CDR3 protein. The table shows around 12,000 distinct CDR3 sequences, with approximately 49% occurring only once. What was sequenced was esophageal tumor tissue. The receptors come from a male donor with esophageal squamous cell carcinoma.

This clonotype was detected many times. CDR3 DNA sequence: TGTGCCAGTAGTATAGATACCGGACTAGCGGGAGCATACAATGAGCAGTTCTTC. It encodes CASSIDTGLAGAYNEQFF. The chain recombines TRBV19 with TRBJ2-1; 13 nucleotides match TRBD2. From germline, CDR1 is LNHDA and CDR2 SQIVND (reference sequence). This CDR3 spans 18 amino acids. V dropped 0 bases and J dropped 4; count of bases not matched to a gene: 6.

V usage is TRBV7-8 and J usage is TRBJ2-1, with 10 bases identical to TRBD2. The J call may be faulty, since TRBJ2-7 better matches the DNA end. The CDR3 runs 16 residues. From germline, CDR1 is SGHVS and CDR2 FQNEAQ. Written as DNA, the CDR3 is TGTGCCAGCAGCTCTGCCCTGGGTAGCGGGGGGAACGAGCAGTACTTC. This translates into CASSSALGSGGNEQYF.

CDR3 in amino acids: CASSLDTRGRNEQFF. Written as DNA, the CDR3 is TGTGCCAGCAGCTTAGACACCAGGGGTCGGAATGAGCAGTTCTTC. The rearrangement joins TRBV11-3 to TRBJ2-5, with D possibly TRBD1 on 6 matching bases. The end of the DNA fits TRBJ2-1 better, so the J call may be wrong. The germline V gene encodes CDR1 SGHNT and CDR2 YENEEA. The CDR3 spans 15 residues.

About this clonotype: Likely a read error: the CDR3 ends without its conserved phenylalanine or tryptophan. The DNA is left out, because the CDR3 cannot be placed on it with certainty; the CDR3 is given as TCRdb lists it. This sequence joins TRBV11-1 and TRBJ2-5; the table's TRBD2 call for D was not verified on the DNA. Germline V gene lookup returns CDR1 SGHAT and CDR2 FQDESV (reference sequence). The CDR3 is made up of 17 amino acids, end residues included. CDR3: CASSLDRSVAAEQFFGS.

This clonotype was counted ten times or more. V usage is TRBV5-1 and J usage is TRBJ2-3, with D tentatively TRBD1 or TRBD2 (6 bases each). The CDR3 has 15 amino acids. CDR1 is SGHRS and CDR2 is YFSETQ in the germline V gene. V dropped 0 bases and J dropped 5 bases, with 13 bases sitting between them. Written as DNA, the CDR3 is TGCGCCAGCAGCTTGGACCCGGGGGCACAAGATACGCAGTATTTT. It yields the protein CASSLDPGAQDTQYF.

Here the CDR3 DNA reads TGTGCCAGCAGCTGGGACGAGGAGACCCAGTACTTC. It translates to CASSWDEETQYF. The V call is TRBV5-5, the J call TRBJ2-5; D may correspond to TRBD1 or TRBD2 (5 bases each). The germline V gene has CDR1 SGHKS and CDR2 YYEKEE (reference sequence). The length of the CDR3 is 12 residues. Deletions cut 3 bases from V and 5 bases from J, with 8 bases between.

This clonotype appeared a few times. This rearrangement joins TRBV5-1 to TRBJ2-1; 7 bases match TRBD1. The DNA end is a closer match to TRBJ2-7, so the J assignment may be wrong. The CDR3 contains 15 residues. From germline, CDR1 is SGHRS and CDR2 YFSETQ. The CDR3 coding sequence is TGCGCCAGCAGCTTGGTTGGGACAGCCTACAATGAGCAGTACTTC. It is translated as CASSLVGTAYNEQYF.

The chain combines TRBV7-6 with TRBJ2-1; 9 nucleotides match TRBD2. The germline gives CDR1 SGHVS, CDR2 FNYEAQ. With 1 base clipped from V and 7 bases from J, the junction kept 5 bases outside the gene matches. The CDR3 is 15 amino acids. The CDR3 DNA reads TGTGCCAGCAGCTTAGATGGTAGCGGGAGTAATGAGCAGTTCTTC. It encodes CASSLDGSGSNEQFF.

The V and J genes are TRBV20-1 and TRBJ2-1; 7 bases are a match to TRBD2. V lost 8 bases and J lost 4; bases outside the gene matches: 8. CDR1 and CDR2 (germline): DFQATT, SNEGSKA (reference sequence). This CDR3 is 13 amino acids long. CDR3 bases: TGCAGTACCGGGCTAGCGGATTACAATGAGCAGTTCTTC. Translation: CSTGLADYNEQFF.

The CDR3 protein is CASSLESRVGTDTQYF. The CDR3 region has the DNA TGTGCCAGCAGCTTAGAGAGCAGGGTAGGCACAGATACGCAGTATTTT. J is TRBJ2-3 and V is TRBV7-9; possibly TRBD1 for D (5 bases). The CDR3 runs 16 residues. In germline, CDR1 is SEHNR, CDR2 FQNEAQ (reference sequence). V shed 1 base and J shed 1 base, with 12 bases lying between them.

This clonotype was picked up many times. This chain joins TRBV14 and TRBJ2-7; D unclear. CDR3 length equals 11 residues. Germline loops: CDR1 SGHDN, CDR2 FVKESK. V was cut by 4 bases and J by 4 bases, with 5 bases left in between. The chain's CDR3 is CASSLGYEQYF. CDR3 DNA sequence: TGTGCCAGCAGCCTAGGTTACGAGCAGTACTTC.

This clonotype was recorded once. The gene calls are TRBV7-2 and TRBJ2-3; TRBD1 might be the D (5 bases). Germline CDR1 is SGHTA and CDR2 is FQGNSA. The CDR3 totals 15 residues. V was clipped by 6 bases and J by 2 bases, with 15 bases between them. The CDR3 loop reads CASRPDTSTTDTQYF. The CDR3 nucleotides are TGTGCCAGCAGGCCGGACACTTCTACCACAGATACGCAGTATTTT.

The gene calls are TRBV7-6 and TRBJ2-3; D not resolved. The CDR3 runs to 13 residues. CDR1 and CDR2 from the germline V gene are SGHVS and FNYEAQ. Trimming left V 1 base short and J 4 bases short, with 6 bases between. CDR3 nucleotides: TGTGCCAGCAGCTTAGAGTATCCAGATACGCAGTATTTT. Its translation is CASSLEYPDTQYF.

The chain couples TRBV7-2 to TRBJ2-1; D is undetermined. Trimming pared 1 base from V and 9 bases from J, leaving 10 bases between. The CDR3 extends over 13 amino acids. CDR1 and CDR2 (germline): SGHTA, FQGNSA. CDR3 loop: CASSLGSWVEQFF. In nucleotides, the CDR3 is TGTGCCAGCAGCTTAGGGTCCTGGGTTGAGCAGTTCTTC.

This chain connects TRBV7-4 to TRBJ2-5; D call uncertain. Trimming shortened V by 5 bases and J by 3 bases, and 7 bases separated the two germline ends. Germline lookup yields CDR1 SGHVT and CDR2 SQSDAQ. This CDR3 has 12 residues. CDR3 sequence (DNA): TGTGCCAGCAGCAAAATGGAAGAGACCCAGTACTTC. Translation: CASSKMEETQYF. Complete variable domain (other parts from reference TRBV7-4 and TRBJ2-5): GAGVSQSPRYKVAKRGRDVALRCDSISGHVTLYWYRQTLGQGSEVLTYSQSDAQRDKSGRPSGRFSAERPERSVSTLKIQRTEQGDSAVYLCASSKMEETQYFGPGTRLLVL.